Sequencing of this TCR beta chain was carried out in a study of shared clonotypes between healthy human individuals. Study-level background: Three plates each covered CD4 naive and memory; CD8 naive two, CD8 memory one. Study-wide findings and caveats: Estimated clonotype richness was generally higher in naive than memory subsets.

In the case of this clone: Its target is not known.

V dropped 0 bases and J dropped 7; count of bases not matched to a gene: 5. The CDR3 length is 15 residues. Germline CDR1 reads MGHRA; CDR2 reads YSYEKL. Selected positively for CCR7 and CD45RO-negative, naive CD8 cells excluded terminally differentiated effector memory CD45RA+ cells. Method: immunoSEQ multiplex PCR; TCRdb's copy keeps in-frame clones and lacks some. The sample gives around 2.1 million clones, approximately 94% of which show up once; 1.5% to 2% is in the top ten. The gene calls are TRBV4-1 and TRBJ2-1; 8 nucleotides align to TRBD2. Sequenced sample: naive CD8+ T cells from PBMCs. This receptor was obtained from a man younger than 35 in good health. Some clones in this sample may be carry-over from other donors' samples. The CDR3 DNA reads TGCGCCAGCAGCCAAGAGATACCTAGCGGGAATGAGCAGTTCTTC. This encodes CASSQEIPSGNEQFF.